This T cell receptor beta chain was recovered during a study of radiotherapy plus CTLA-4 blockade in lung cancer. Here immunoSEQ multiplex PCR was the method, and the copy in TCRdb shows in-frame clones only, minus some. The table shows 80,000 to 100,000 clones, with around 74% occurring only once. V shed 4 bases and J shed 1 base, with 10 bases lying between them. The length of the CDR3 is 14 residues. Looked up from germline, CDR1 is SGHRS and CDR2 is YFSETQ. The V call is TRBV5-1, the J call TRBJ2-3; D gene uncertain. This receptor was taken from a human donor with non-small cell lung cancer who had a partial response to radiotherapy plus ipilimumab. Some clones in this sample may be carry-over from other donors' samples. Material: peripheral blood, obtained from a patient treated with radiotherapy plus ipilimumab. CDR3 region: CASSRPEGTDTQYF. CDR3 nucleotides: TGCGCCAGCAGCCGCCCCGAGGGCACAGATACGCAGTATTTT.